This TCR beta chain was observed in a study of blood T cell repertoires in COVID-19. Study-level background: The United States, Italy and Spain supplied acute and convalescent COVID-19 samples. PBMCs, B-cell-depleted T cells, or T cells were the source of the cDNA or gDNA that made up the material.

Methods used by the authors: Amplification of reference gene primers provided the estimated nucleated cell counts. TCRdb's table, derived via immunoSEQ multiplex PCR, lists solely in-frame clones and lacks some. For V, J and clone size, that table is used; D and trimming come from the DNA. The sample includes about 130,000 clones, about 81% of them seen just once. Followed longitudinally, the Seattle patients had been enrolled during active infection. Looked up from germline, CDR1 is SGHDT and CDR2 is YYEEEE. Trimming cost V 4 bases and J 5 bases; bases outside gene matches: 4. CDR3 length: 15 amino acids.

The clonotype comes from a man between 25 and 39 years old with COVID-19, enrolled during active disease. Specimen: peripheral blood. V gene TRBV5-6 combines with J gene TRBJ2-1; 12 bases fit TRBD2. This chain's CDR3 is CASSLAGGPHNEQFF. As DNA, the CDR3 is TGTGCCAGCAGCCTAGCGGGAGGGCCGCACAATGAGCAGTTCTTC.